The text below deals with one T cell receptor (beta chain). Trimming shortened V by 6 bases and J by 7 bases, and 18 bases separated the two germline ends. The CDR3 runs to 14 residues. The germline CDR1 and CDR2 sequences are MDHEN and SYDVKM. The entry originates in a study of somatic mutations in cytotoxic T cells in rheumatoid arthritis. Data came from immunoSEQ multiplex PCR; TCRdb stores just in-frame clones and leaves some out. Among 13,000 to 15,000 clones, roughly 82% were seen once, and the ten largest hold 29%. The material sequenced was CD8+ T cells sorted from blood. The source is an adult with rheumatoid arthritis. The chain recombines TRBV28 with TRBJ2-5; perhaps TRBD2 as D (5 bases). CDR3 region: CASSLKQIRGTQYF. The CDR3 DNA reads as TGTGCCAGCAGCCTAAAACAGATCCGGGGGACCCAGTACTTC.